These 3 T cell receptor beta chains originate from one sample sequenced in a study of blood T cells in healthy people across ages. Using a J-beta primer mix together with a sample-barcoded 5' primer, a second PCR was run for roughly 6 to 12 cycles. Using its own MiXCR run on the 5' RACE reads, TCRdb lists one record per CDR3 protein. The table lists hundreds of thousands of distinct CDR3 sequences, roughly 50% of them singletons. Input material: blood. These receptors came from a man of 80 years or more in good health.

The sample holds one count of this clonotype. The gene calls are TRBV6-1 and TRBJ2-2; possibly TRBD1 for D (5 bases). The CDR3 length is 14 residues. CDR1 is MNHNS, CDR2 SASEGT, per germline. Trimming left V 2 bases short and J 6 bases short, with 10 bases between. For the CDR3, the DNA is TGTGCCAGCAGTGAACAGACCAGGGCCGGGGAGCTGTTTTTT. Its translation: CASSEQTRAGELFF.

CDR3 amino acids: CASSYAVRTHEQYF. Here the CDR3 DNA reads TGTGCCAGCAGTTACGCTGTTCGGACCCACGAGCAGTACTTC. The chain couples TRBV27 to TRBJ2-5; no clear D. The closer fit of TRBJ2-7 to the DNA end suggests the J call may be wrong. This CDR3 has 14 amino acids. CDR1 and CDR2 (germline): MNHEY, SMNVEV (reference sequence).

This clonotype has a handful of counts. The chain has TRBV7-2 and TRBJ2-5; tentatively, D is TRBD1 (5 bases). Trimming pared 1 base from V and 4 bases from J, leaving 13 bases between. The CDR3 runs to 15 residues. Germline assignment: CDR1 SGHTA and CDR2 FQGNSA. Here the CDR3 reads CASSLGRMGRETQYF. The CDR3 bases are TGTGCCAGCAGCTTAGGAAGGATGGGGCGAGAGACCCAGTACTTC.